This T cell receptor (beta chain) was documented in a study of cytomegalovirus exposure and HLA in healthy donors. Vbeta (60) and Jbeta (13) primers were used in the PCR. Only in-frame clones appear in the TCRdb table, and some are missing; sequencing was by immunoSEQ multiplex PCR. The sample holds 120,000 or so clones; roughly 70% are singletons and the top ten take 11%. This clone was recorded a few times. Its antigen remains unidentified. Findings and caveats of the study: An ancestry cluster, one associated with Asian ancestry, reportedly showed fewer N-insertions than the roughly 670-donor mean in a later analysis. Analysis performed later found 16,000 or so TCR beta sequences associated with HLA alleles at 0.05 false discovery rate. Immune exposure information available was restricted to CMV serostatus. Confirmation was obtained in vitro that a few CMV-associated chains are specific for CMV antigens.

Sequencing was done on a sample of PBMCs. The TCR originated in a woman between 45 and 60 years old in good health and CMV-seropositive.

The CDR3 loop is CSVVGQGNEKLFF. The CDR3 DNA follows: TGCAGCGTTGTGGGACAGGGTAATGAAAAACTGTTTTTT. This chain links TRBV29-1 with TRBJ1-4, with 9 bases fitting TRBD1. V lost 4 bases and J lost 4; bases outside the gene matches: 1. Germline V gene lookup returns CDR1 SQVTM and CDR2 ANQGSEA. The CDR3 covers 13 residues.